Listed below are T cell receptor beta chains from one sample, sequenced in a study of T cell changes during pregnancy in multiple sclerosis. Sequencing was performed with immunoSEQ multiplex PCR; in TCRdb, only in-frame clones are kept and a portion is missing. The repertoire holds nearly 110,000 clones, with around 92% as singletons. Specimen: peripheral blood, collected in the third trimester of pregnancy. These TCRs come from a female donor in good health, enrolled as a control in a pregnancy study. Both conserved end residues are part of each CDR3. A D gene is named only where the DNA matches it firmly. Where a row states a size, it is once, few, many or the class of an expanded clone; other rows omit it.

d_gene	abundance	j_gene	v_gene	CDR3aa	CDR3nt
-	-	TRBJ1-5	TRBV19	CASSIQGGQPQHF	TGTGCCAGTAGTATACAGGGTGGTCAGCCCCAGCATTTT
-	-	TRBJ2-3	TRBV6-5	CASSSTIADTQYF	TGTGCCAGCAGTTCCACTATCGCAGATACGCAGTATTTT
-	few	TRBJ1-1	TRBV25-1	CASSVGANTEAFF	TGTGCCAGCAGTGTGGGAGCCAACACTGAAGCTTTCTTT
-	-	TRBJ1-2	TRBV30	CAWRVQDRGYTF	TGTGCCTGGAGAGTACAGGATAGGGGCTACACCTTC
TRBD1	-	TRBJ1-1	TRBV2	CASSEQGIATEAFF	TGTGCCAGCAGCGAACAGGGGATTGCCACTGAAGCTTTCTTT
-	-	TRBJ1-2	TRBV5-6	CASSRAIFGDYGYTF	TGTGCCAGCAGCCGAGCGATTTTCGGGGATTATGGCTACACCTTC
-	once	TRBJ2-3	TRBV7-9	CASSLREAPDTQYF	TGTGCCAGCAGCCTACGGGAAGCTCCAGATACGCAGTATTTT
TRBD1	-	TRBJ1-4	TRBV5-4	CASSAGGTNEKLFF	TGTGCCAGCAGCGCAGGGGGAACTAATGAAAAACTGTTTTTT
-	-	TRBJ2-1	TRBV4-3	CASSQGFRQGSSYNEQFF	TGCGCCAGCAGCCAAGGTTTTCGACAAGGTAGCTCCTACAATGAGCAGTTCTTC
TRBD2	-	TRBJ2-7	TRBV19	CAPSGGQHKGKQYF	TGTGCCCCTAGCGGAGGGCAGCACAAGGGGAAGCAGTACTTC
TRBD1	-	TRBJ2-5	TRBV7-9	CASSFSGDRVKETQYF	TGTGCCAGCAGCTTTTCTGGGGACAGGGTAAAAGAGACCCAGTACTTC